Below, 26 T cell receptor beta chains from the same sample are listed, as sequenced in a study of regulatory T cells in long-lasting Graves disease. Time point meaning: newly diagnosed GD, antithyroid drugs for less than 3 months. Generation of the TCR library employed RNA extracted from PBMCs. Investigators prepared the TCR beta libraries by applying iRepertoire HTBI primers and Arm-PCR of CDR3 regions. TCRdb called the multiplex PCR reads again in MiXCR, with one record for every CDR3 protein. The sample has about 470,000 distinct CDR3 sequences; about 16% are singletons. The same data also went into a second study, on T cells in Graves' hyperthyroidism and ophthalmopathy.

The sample was peripheral blood mononuclear cells (PBMCs), taken at new diagnosis, from a patient treated with antithyroid drugs. The receptors shown here come from a woman in her thirties with Graves disease.

This clonotype has ten or more counts. The genes are TRBV10-1 and TRBJ2-1; D possibly corresponds to TRBD2 (6 bases). V dropped 0 bases and J dropped 2 bases, with 11 bases sitting between them. Looked up from germline, CDR1 is WNHNN and CDR2 is SYGVQD (reference sequence). The CDR3 is 16 amino acids. The CDR3 sequence is CASSESMGGPYNEQFF. In DNA, the CDR3 is TGCGCCAGCAGTGAGTCGATGGGAGGACCCTACAATGAGCAGTTCTTC.

This clonotype was seen at least ten times. The rearrangement links TRBV6-1 to TRBJ2-7; 12 positions agree with TRBD2. The CDR3 is 16 amino acids. Germline-derived CDR1 and CDR2 are MNHNS and SASEGT. The J segment lost 5 bases and the V segment lost 6 bases, leaving 11 bases of the junction unmatched. For the CDR3, the DNA is TGTGCCAGCAGCTCTAGCGGGAGGGCCCCGAACGACGAGCAGTACTTC. Protein sequence: CASSSSGRAPNDEQYF.

The gene calls are TRBV30 and TRBJ2-2; TRBD2 might be the D (5 bases). Trimming shortened V by 6 bases and J by 4 bases, and 18 bases separated the two germline ends. CDR3 length: 15 amino acids. CDR1 GTSNPN and CDR2 SVGIG come from the germline V gene (reference sequence). CDR3 nucleotide sequence: TGTGCCTGTAAAATTATCAGAGGGATCACCGGGGAGCTGTTTTTT. It is translated as CACKIIRGITGELFF.

The V call is TRBV10-3, the J call TRBJ2-3, with D perhaps given as TRBD1 or TRBD2 (6 bases each). The J call is in doubt because the DNA end fits TRBJ2-5 better. The CDR3 consists of 12 residues. Germline V gene data show CDR1 as ENHRY and CDR2 as SYGVKD. CDR3 nucleotide sequence: TGTGCCAGCGGGGACACCTCAGAGACCCAGTACTTC. It yields the protein CASGDTSETQYF.

This chain connects TRBV6-5 to TRBJ1-2; 9 bases fit TRBD1. The V and J ends lost 4 bases and 1 base, in that order; junction bases with no gene match: 4. The CDR3 is 15 amino acids. The V gene's germline CDR1 is MNHEY and CDR2 SVGAGI. The DNA for the CDR3 is TGTGCCAGCAGTTCTGGGACAGGGAGTAACTATGGCTACACCTTC. It yields the protein CASSSGTGSNYGYTF.

V usage is TRBV7-8 and J usage is TRBJ1-3; TRBD1 is a possible D gene (6 bases). Trimming took off 4 bases at V and 4 bases at J, with 8 bases between the two ends. CDR1 is SGHVS, CDR2 FQNEAQ, per germline. This CDR3 comprises 13 residues. The CDR3 nucleotides read TGTGCCAGCAGCTCAGGACAGGGAAACACCATATATTTT. Translated, it gives CASSSGQGNTIYF.

The genes are TRBV6-2 or TRBV6-3 and TRBJ1-2; TRBD1 aligns across 7 bases. Trimming took 2 bases from V and 2 from J; bases not matched to a gene: 5. This CDR3 region has 15 residues. CDR1 MNHEY and CDR2 SVGEGT come from the germline V gene. CDR3 in DNA: TGTGCCAGCAGTTACGACAGGGAGTGGAACTATGGCTACACCTTC. Residues: CASSYDREWNYGYTF.

This clonotype has ten or more counts. The gene calls are TRBV6-9 and TRBJ2-7, with 11 nucleotides matching TRBD2. J was trimmed by 2 bases and V by 0 bases; bases with no gene match: 0. The CDR3 sequence is 15 residues long. Per germline, CDR1 MNHGY and CDR2 SVAAGI. CDR3 in amino acids: CASSYSSGRAYEQYF. CDR3 nucleotide sequence: TGTGCCAGCAGTTATTCTAGCGGGAGGGCCTACGAGCAGTACTTC.

This clonotype was observed many times. V gene TRBV30 combines with J gene TRBJ1-5, with unresolved D. Germline values: CDR1 GTSNPN, CDR2 SVGIG (reference sequence). This CDR3 has 15 amino acids. Trimming removed 2 bases from V and 1 base from J, with 12 bases in between. The CDR3 reads CAWSLEGWSNQPQHF. DNA of the CDR3: TGTGCCTGGAGTTTGGAGGGTTGGAGCAATCAGCCCCAGCATTTT.

This clonotype came up a few times. This sequence joins TRBV4-2 and TRBJ2-1, with TRBD2 matching over 7 bases. V lost 1 base and J lost 13; bases outside the gene matches: 7. CDR1 LGHNA and CDR2 YNFKEQ come from the germline V gene. The CDR3 consists of 13 residues. The CDR3 DNA reads TGTGCCAGCAGCCAAGTCGGGGAGGGGCTTCAGTTCTTC. It translates to CASSQVGEGLQFF.

There are many counts of this clonotype. The chain uses TRBV12-3 or TRBV12-4 and TRBJ2-7, with D possibly TRBD2 on 6 matching bases. The CDR3 covers 17 residues. Trimming removed 5 bases at V and 2 bases at J, with 22 bases between. The CDR3 reads CASSPPPEGGKAYEQYF. CDR3 nucleotide sequence: TGTGCCAGCAGTCCCCCCCCGGAGGGAGGAAAGGCCTACGAGCAGTACTTC.

The J gene is TRBJ2-1, the V gene TRBV5-1; perhaps TRBD2 as D (5 bases). This CDR3 contains 12 residues. Germline V gene sequence: CDR1 SGHRS, CDR2 YFSETQ. Trimming stripped 4 bases from V and 8 bases from J, with 10 bases between. CDR3 protein: CASSPGLDEQFF. As DNA, the CDR3 is TGCGCCAGCAGCCCCGGACTCGATGAGCAGTTCTTC. Complete variable domain (other parts from reference TRBV5-1 and TRBJ2-1): KAGVTQTPRYLIKTRGQQVTLSCSPISGHRSVSWYQQTPGQGLQFLFEYFSETQRNKGNFPGRFSGRQFSNSRSEMNVSTLELGDSALYLCASSPGLDEQFFGPGTRLTVL.

The gene calls are TRBV7-2 and TRBJ2-1; 10 positions agree with TRBD2. The J call may not be correct, given that the DNA end is closer to TRBJ2-5. CDR1 is SGHTA and CDR2 is FQGNSA in the germline V gene. The CDR3 totals 15 residues. For the CDR3, the DNA is TGTGCCAGCAGCTGGCTAGCGGGAGTTTTAGAGACCCAGTACTTC. It yields the protein CASSWLAGVLETQYF.

As concerns this clonotype: Its ends do not fully match the called genes, so a read error is possible. The rearrangement joins TRBV7-3 to TRBJ2-2; D is possibly TRBD2 (6 bases). The CDR3 is 15 residues long. Germline CDR1 and CDR2: SGHTA and FQGTGA. The CDR3 nucleotides read TGTGCCAGCAGTCCCGGGACTTCGAACACCGAGGAGCTGTTTTTT. Its protein is CASSPGTSNTEELFF.

This clonotype has at least ten counts. The chain recombines TRBV28 with TRBJ1-1, with 9 bases fitting TRBD1. The CDR3 loop spans 15 amino acids. Trimming at V came to 5 bases and at J to 5 bases, leaving 9 bases not matched to a gene. Germline CDR1 reads MDHEN; CDR2 reads SYDVKM. This chain's CDR3 is CASSTAGTGWTEAFF. CDR3 DNA: TGTGCCAGCAGTACGGCCGGGACAGGGTGGACTGAAGCTTTCTTT.

This clonotype was detected many times. This sequence joins TRBV7-3 and TRBJ2-1, with D tentatively TRBD1 or TRBD2 (5 bases each). The germline V gene encodes CDR1 SGHTA and CDR2 FQGTGA. The CDR3 sequence is 14 residues long. The V gene lost 1 base and the J gene lost 7 bases, with 11 bases spanning the gap. DNA of the CDR3: TGTGCCAGCAGCTTAAAGGCCTGGGGGAATGAGCAGTTCTTC. It yields the protein CASSLKAWGNEQFF.

The gene calls are TRBV6-1 and TRBJ1-6; 8 bases match TRBD1. V lost 6 bases, J lost 6 bases, and 4 bases stayed unmatched. In germline, CDR1 is MNHNS, CDR2 SASEGT. The CDR3 totals 14 residues. The CDR3 loop reads CASRMDRVNSPLHF. In DNA form, the CDR3 reads TGTGCCAGCAGGATGGACAGGGTTAATTCACCCCTCCACTTT.

In this sample, this clonotype turned up many times. This sequence joins TRBV18 and TRBJ1-5, with D perhaps matching TRBD1 (5 bases). The CDR3 sequence is 15 residues long. Trimming cost V 4 bases and J 5 bases, with 15 bases left between them. In germline, CDR1 is KGHSH, CDR2 LQKENI. Here the CDR3 reads CASSRGELGDQPQHF. CDR3 in DNA: TGTGCCAGCTCACGAGGGGAGTTAGGGGATCAGCCCCAGCATTTT.

This clonotype occurred many times. The chain recombines TRBV11-1 with TRBJ1-1; D might be TRBD1 (6 bases). From germline, CDR1 is SGHAT and CDR2 FQDESV (reference sequence). Trimming pared 5 bases from V and 3 bases from J, leaving 13 bases between. The CDR3 loop spans 14 amino acids. The CDR3 reads CASSETQGYTEAFF. In DNA form, the CDR3 reads TGTGCCAGCAGCGAGACTCAGGGGTACACTGAAGCTTTCTTT.

This clonotype was observed many times. V and J are TRBV20-1 and TRBJ2-1; D is undetermined. Germline CDR1 and CDR2: DFQATT and SNEGSKA (reference sequence). The CDR3 runs to 13 residues. Deletions cut 6 bases from V and 5 bases from J, with 14 bases between. The DNA for the CDR3 is TGCAGTGCCCCCCTAGTCGTGAACAATGAGCAGTTCTTC. This gives the protein CSAPLVVNNEQFF.

This clonotype was detected once. This may arise from a read error, as a much more abundant clone is one base away. As the CDR3 is not closed by the conserved phenylalanine or tryptophan, this likely results from a read error. The rearrangement joins TRBV29-1 to TRBJ2-7; TRBD2 agrees at 9 bases. V lost 3 bases to trimming and J lost 1 base; unmatched junction nucleotides: 19. Per germline, CDR1 SQVTM and CDR2 ANQGSEA. CDR3 length equals 19 residues. The CDR3 here is CSVETDAEIAGAWSYEQYL. CDR3 bases: TGCAGCGTTGAGACCGACGCTGAAATAGCGGGAGCTTGGTCCTACGAGCAGTACCTC.

This clonotype has only a few counts. The chain has TRBV4-1 and TRBJ2-7; no reliable D call. In germline, CDR1 is MGHRA, CDR2 YSYEKL. V dropped 2 bases and J dropped 5 bases, with 13 bases sitting between them. The CDR3 is 14 amino acids. CDR3 protein: CASSQPSHGHEQYF. CDR3 coding DNA: TGCGCCAGCAGCCAACCTTCCCATGGGCACGAGCAGTACTTC.

The chain carries TRBV7-2 and TRBJ2-7; TRBD1 aligns across 8 bases. The germline V gene encodes CDR1 SGHTA and CDR2 FQGNSA. This CDR3 is 14 amino acids long. The junction had 4 bases not matched to a gene; V was cut back by 4 bases and J by 2 bases. CDR3 region: CASSSVGQAYEQYF. The CDR3 region has the DNA TGTGCCAGCAGCTCCGTGGGACAGGCCTACGAGCAGTACTTC. Looking up the rest from reference TRBV7-2 and TRBJ2-7 gives the full variable domain: GAGVSQSPSNKVTEKGKDVELRCDPISGHTALYWYRQSLGQGLEFLIYFQGNSAPDKSGLPSDRFSAERTGGSVSTLTIQRTQQEDSAVYLCASSSVGQAYEQYFGPGTRLTVT.

The sample holds many counts of this clonotype. The chain links TRBV7-9 to TRBJ2-2; the D gene is possibly TRBD1 (6 bases). This CDR3 spans 14 amino acids. Germline V gives CDR1 SEHNR, CDR2 FQNEAQ (reference sequence). V lost 2 bases and J 16 bases, leaving 20 bases between the germline ends. CDR3 residues: CASSLPTGTIGQFF. CDR3 DNA: TGTGCCAGCAGCTTACCTACAGGGACGATCGGTCAGTTTTTT. The variable domain in full, completed from reference TRBV7-9 and TRBJ2-2, reads DTGVSQNPRHKITKRGQNVTFRCDPISEHNRLYWYRQTLGQGPEFLTYFQNEAQLEKSRLLSDRFSAERPKGSFSTLEIQRTEQGDSAMYLCASSLPTGTIGQFFGEGSRLTVL.

Many counts were recorded for this clonotype. The V call is TRBV11-3, the J call TRBJ2-7; a weak D match, TRBD2 (5 bases). The CDR3 sequence is 14 residues long. The V gene's germline CDR1 is SGHNT and CDR2 YENEEA. V gave up 3 bases and J gave up 5 bases, with 14 bases separating them. CDR3 in DNA: TGTGCCAGCAGCTTTGGAAGCGGACCCGACGAGCAGTACTTC. The encoded protein is CASSFGSGPDEQYF.

This clonotype was seen a handful of times. With a much larger clone just one base away, this may be a read error. This chain uses TRBV11-2 with TRBJ2-7, with no clear D. This CDR3 is built from 17 residues. CDR1 and CDR2 from the germline V gene are SGHAT and FQNNGV. The CDR3 region is CASSLQAQVLGSYGQYF. CDR3 coding DNA: TGTGCCAGCAGCCTCCAGGCCCAGGTGCTCGGGTCCTACGGGCAGTACTTC.